Below, 30 T cell receptor beta chains from the same sample are listed, as sequenced in a study of regulatory T cells in long-lasting Graves disease. Time point specified: newly diagnosed GD, antithyroid drugs for less than 3 months. Preparation of the TCR library used RNA extracted from PBMCs. The authors built TCR beta libraries using iRepertoire HTBI primers and Arm-PCR of CDR3 regions. TCRdb called the multiplex PCR reads again in MiXCR, with one record for every CDR3 protein. The sample consists of about half a million distinct CDR3 sequences, around 11% of them appearing once. This sample was also put to use in a study of T cells in Graves' hyperthyroidism and ophthalmopathy.

This specimen consisted of peripheral blood mononuclear cells (PBMCs), obtained at new diagnosis, from a patient treated with antithyroid drugs. The origin of the receptors is a woman aged 30 to 39 with Graves disease.

CDR3 region: CASSLAGSSTDTQYF. The CDR3 nucleotides read TGTGCCAGCAGTCTAGCGGGGAGTAGCACAGATACGCAGTATTTT. The rearrangement uses TRBV7-9 and TRBJ2-3; 9 positions match TRBD2. The ends lost 6 bases at V and 0 bases at J; junction bases unmatched: 4. The germline gives CDR1 SEHNR, CDR2 FQNEAQ (reference sequence). The length of the CDR3 is 15 residues.

This clonotype was seen at least ten times. The genes are TRBV11-3 and TRBJ1-1; D ambiguous. V lost 5 bases and J lost 0, with 10 bases in between. The CDR3 sequence is 14 residues long. CDR1 and CDR2 from the germline V gene are SGHNT and YENEEA. For the CDR3, the DNA is TGTGCCAGCAGCCCCTCGGCAGTGAACACTGAAGCTTTCTTT. Translated, it gives CASSPSAVNTEAFF.

This chain uses TRBV9 with TRBJ2-1; maybe TRBD2 (5 bases). This CDR3 contains 17 residues. From germline, CDR1 is SGDLS and CDR2 YYNGEE. Trimming shortened V by 1 base and J by 0 bases, and 14 bases separated the two germline ends. This chain's CDR3 is CASSVSLAGSSYNEQFF. The CDR3 coding sequence is TGTGCCAGCAGCGTAAGCCTGGCGGGCAGCTCCTACAATGAGCAGTTCTTC.

At least ten counts were recorded for this clonotype. The rearrangement links TRBV3-1 to TRBJ2-1; 13 positions agree with TRBD2. The CDR3 covers 17 residues. The germline gives CDR1 LGHDT, CDR2 YNNKEL (reference sequence). The junction had 8 bases not matched to a gene; V was cut back by 2 bases and J by 7 bases. CDR3 in amino acids: CASSQTPGLAGANEQFF. For the CDR3, the DNA is TGTGCCAGCAGCCAAACCCCCGGACTAGCGGGAGCAAATGAGCAGTTCTTC.

This clonotype showed up just a few times. The V gene is TRBV6-1, the J gene TRBJ2-2; D unresolved. V was cut by 7 bases and J by 3 bases, with 12 bases left in between. Germline assignment: CDR1 MNHNS and CDR2 SASEGT. The CDR3 contains 14 residues. The CDR3 region has the DNA TGTGCCAGCAAGAGTGTCGAGCACACCGGGGAGCTGTTTTTT. As protein: CASKSVEHTGELFF.

Ten or more counts support this clonotype. CDR3 nucleotide sequence: TGTGCCATCAGTGAGTCGACTCGCCGGAGCTTGAACACTGAAGCTTTCTTT. This translates into CAISESTRRSLNTEAFF. V and J are TRBV10-3 and TRBJ1-1; D unclear. V lost 0 bases and J lost 0, with 14 bases in between. Germline lookup yields CDR1 ENHRY and CDR2 SYGVKD. This CDR3 is 17 amino acids long.

This clonotype was seen many times. This chain links TRBV2 with TRBJ2-3, with 7 positions matching TRBD2. Germline lookup yields CDR1 SNHLY and CDR2 FYNNEI. V dropped 8 bases and J dropped 0; count of bases not matched to a gene: 8. The CDR3 is 15 residues long. The CDR3 coding sequence is TGTGCCAGCCGGAGACTAGCCCAGAGCACAGATACGCAGTATTTT. Encoded protein: CASRRLAQSTDTQYF.

This clonotype was detected a few times. CDR3 sequence reads: CAWAMRAAGGQDTGELFF. CDR3 nucleotide sequence: TGTGCCTGGGCGATGAGGGCGGCGGGAGGCCAAGATACCGGGGAGCTGTTTTTT. This chain links TRBV30 with TRBJ2-2; 8 bases line up with TRBD2. The V segment lost 5 bases and the J segment 5 bases; nucleotides outside the gene matches: 19. This CDR3 spans 18 amino acids. Germline V gene data show CDR1 as GTSNPN and CDR2 as SVGIG (reference sequence).

In its sample, this clonotype was seen many times. This chain connects TRBV18 to TRBJ1-1; the D is unclear. Germline lookup yields CDR1 KGHSH and CDR2 LQKENI. With 2 bases removed from V and 5 bases from J, the gap between germline ends came to 9 bases. This CDR3 has 13 residues. The CDR3 bases are TGTGCCAGCTCACCAGTGGGCGGGACTGAAGCTTTCTTT. Translation: CASSPVGGTEAFF.

This clonotype appeared a few times. This rearrangement joins TRBV7-9 to TRBJ2-7; D gene unclear. Germline lookup yields CDR1 SEHNR and CDR2 FQNEAQ (reference sequence). V lost 5 bases, J lost 2 bases, and 10 bases lay in between. The length of the CDR3 is 13 residues. The CDR3, as DNA: TGTGCCAGCAGCGGAAAGAGACCCTACGAGCAGTACTTC. It translates to CASSGKRPYEQYF.

There are a few counts of this clonotype. J is TRBJ2-6 and V is TRBV19; D possibly corresponds to TRBD2 (6 bases). Looked up from germline, CDR1 is LNHDA and CDR2 is SQIVND (reference sequence). Trimming removed 3 bases from V and 12 bases from J, with 9 bases in between. The CDR3 totals 12 residues. The CDR3 DNA reads as TGTGCCAGTAGTATTCTGGGGGGCGTCCTGACTTTC. Amino acid sequence: CASSILGGVLTF.

This clonotype was detected many times. V and J are TRBV2 and TRBJ1-1; D ambiguous. Trimming took 4 bases from V and 1 from J, leaving 7 bases between them. This CDR3 has 13 residues. Germline values: CDR1 SNHLY, CDR2 FYNNEI. The chain's CDR3 is CASSGVTNTEAFF. The CDR3 DNA reads TGTGCCAGCAGTGGGGTCACGAACACTGAAGCTTTCTTT.

This clonotype appeared many times. The chain carries TRBV4-3 and TRBJ1-2, with no clear D. Germline V CDR1 and CDR2: LGHNA, YSLEER. This CDR3 region has 14 residues. Trimming took off 1 base at V and 2 bases at J, with 8 bases between the two ends. CDR3 protein: CASSQVGANYGYTF. The CDR3, as DNA: TGCGCCAGCAGCCAAGTTGGTGCGAACTATGGCTACACCTTC.

This clonotype appeared many times. J is TRBJ1-1 and V is TRBV18; 7 nucleotides line up with TRBD1. Per the germline V gene, CDR1 is KGHSH and CDR2 is LQKENI. The CDR3 extends over 16 amino acids. The V gene end was trimmed by 4 bases and the J gene end by 2 bases; junction bases not matched to a gene: 10. The CDR3, as DNA: TGTGCCAGCTCACTTACAACCCACAGGGGCAACACTGAAGCTTTCTTT. Protein product: CASSLTTHRGNTEAFF.

DNA of the CDR3: TGCGCCAGCAGCTCGTTGTTGCGACAGGGAGCCCACAATGAGCAGTTCTTC. Translating gives CASSSLLRQGAHNEQFF. This chain links TRBV5-1 with TRBJ2-1, with 7 bases aligning to TRBD1. CDR1 is SGHRS, CDR2 YFSETQ, per germline. V shed 3 bases and J 5 bases; nucleotides not matched to a gene: 14. This CDR3 has 17 residues.

This clonotype was seen ten or more times. At one end, the junction sequence differs from germline, possibly due to a read error. The chain couples TRBV6-2 or TRBV6-3 to TRBJ2-1; 11 bases agree with TRBD2. The CDR3 is made up of 18 amino acids. Germline-derived CDR1 and CDR2 are MNHEY and SVGEGT. This CDR3 is CASSYPPWTSGSSNEQFF. The CDR3 region has the DNA TGTGCCAGCAGTTACCCACCTTGGACTAGCGGGTCCTCCAATGAGCAGTTCTTC.

This chain uses TRBV28 with TRBJ1-5, with a weak D call TRBD1 (6 bases). V was pared by 6 bases and J by 4 bases, with 19 bases between. The CDR3 contains 16 residues. Germline assignment: CDR1 MDHEN and CDR2 SYDVKM. This CDR3 is CASSPRGRGDNQPQHF. In DNA, the CDR3 is TGTGCCAGCAGCCCCCGGGGCAGGGGTGATAATCAGCCCCAGCATTTT.

CDR3 DNA: TGCAGCGTTGGGCCTAGCGGGAAAGGATCCGGGGAGCTGTTTTTT. It codes for CSVGPSGKGSGELFF. This chain uses TRBV29-1 with TRBJ2-2, with TRBD2 identical over 9 bases. The CDR3 consists of 15 residues. V lost 4 bases, J lost 6 bases, and 9 bases stayed unmatched. In germline, CDR1 is SQVTM, CDR2 ANQGSEA.

There are many counts of this clonotype. The V gene is TRBV2, the J gene TRBJ2-3, with D uncertain. The CDR3 consists of 11 residues. V was shortened by 9 bases and J by 3 bases, with 7 bases between the two germline ends. Germline CDR1 and CDR2: SNHLY and FYNNEI. This CDR3 reads CARARTDTQYF. As DNA, the CDR3 is TGTGCCAGGGCAAGGACAGATACGCAGTATTTT.

This clonotype has at least ten counts. V usage is TRBV2 and J usage is TRBJ2-3; 15 nucleotides match TRBD2. The length of the CDR3 is 16 residues. CDR1 is SNHLY and CDR2 is FYNNEI in the germline V gene. J gave up 6 bases and V 6 bases, and 7 bases lay outside the gene matches. The CDR3 here is CASRAGLAGGTDTQYF. CDR3 coding DNA: TGTGCCAGCAGGGCGGGACTAGCGGGAGGAACGGATACGCAGTATTTT.

Many counts were recorded for this clonotype. V gene TRBV29-1 combines with J gene TRBJ2-7; maybe TRBD1 (5 bases). The germline CDR1 and CDR2 sequences are SQVTM and ANQGSEA. This CDR3 spans 13 amino acids. Trimming shortened V by 4 bases and J by 3 bases, and 13 bases separated the two germline ends. The CDR3 DNA sequence: TGCAGCGTTGGTGGGTCAGGGATCTACGAGCAGTACTTC. Translated, it gives CSVGGSGIYEQYF.

The table lists this clonotype with many counts. The CDR3 nucleotides are TGTGCCAGCAGCGCGACACAGGGAGGAGGCGAGCAGTACTTC. Translated: CASSATQGGGEQYF. The V and J genes are TRBV9 and TRBJ2-7; the D gene could be TRBD1 or TRBD2 (6 bases each). Trimming stripped 3 bases from V and 6 bases from J, with 16 bases between. Per the germline V gene, CDR1 is SGDLS and CDR2 is YYNGEE. CDR3 length: 14 amino acids.

This clonotype was observed at least ten times. The chain has TRBV20-1 and TRBJ1-4, with 7 bases fitting TRBD1. Germline V CDR1 and CDR2: DFQATT, SNEGSKA (reference sequence). This CDR3 spans 15 amino acids. V was pared by 2 bases and J by 4 bases, with 7 bases of the junction left unmatched. The CDR3 reads CSARFTGTDNEKLFF. CDR3 DNA: TGCAGTGCTAGATTCACCGGGACAGATAATGAAAAACTGTTTTTT.

A single count supports this clonotype. The genes are TRBV2 and TRBJ2-1; 7 bases are a match to TRBD2. Losses at the gene ends were 7 bases for V and 4 bases for J; bases not matched to a gene: 10. CDR1 and CDR2 (germline): SNHLY, FYNNEI. This CDR3 region has 15 residues. Written as DNA, the CDR3 is TGTGCCAGCAACCTAGAAGCGGGGCCTTACAATGAGCAGTTCTTC. As protein: CASNLEAGPYNEQFF.

V is TRBV30 and J is TRBJ1-4, with 8 nucleotides matching TRBD1. CDR1 GTSNPN and CDR2 SVGIG come from the germline V gene (reference sequence). CDR3 length: 16 amino acids. Unmatched junction bases numbered 6, after V lost 3 bases and J lost 0 bases. The CDR3 loop reads CAWSLQGAPTNEKLFF. The DNA for the CDR3 is TGTGCCTGGAGCCTCCAGGGGGCCCCAACTAATGAAAAACTGTTTTTT.

This clonotype was seen at least ten times. The chain couples TRBV24-1 to TRBJ1-4; D is unresolved. Germline CDR1 KGHDR, CDR2 SFDVKD. Trimming took off 3 bases at V and 7 bases at J, with 8 bases between the two ends. The CDR3 has 13 amino acids. DNA for the CDR3: TGTGCCACCAGTGATGTCCATGGTGAAAAACTGTTTTTT. Translated, it gives CATSDVHGEKLFF.

This clonotype was detected ten times or more. The chain combines TRBV7-2 with TRBJ2-7; D perhaps matches TRBD2 (5 bases). Trimming shortened V by 1 base and J by 3 bases, and 10 bases separated the two germline ends. Germline CDR1 reads SGHTA; CDR2 reads FQGNSA. The CDR3 totals 14 residues. CDR3 region: CASSLGLAIYEQYF. CDR3 nucleotides: TGTGCCAGCAGCTTAGGCCTAGCAATCTACGAGCAGTACTTC.

This clonotype was seen a handful of times. The V gene is TRBV13, the J gene TRBJ1-3, with 9 bases fitting TRBD1. This CDR3 is built from 16 residues. From germline, CDR1 is PRHDT and CDR2 FYEKMQ (reference sequence). V trimming: 3 bases; J trimming: 3 bases; junction bases outside the gene matches: 6. CDR3 region: CASSFPTGGYGNTIYF. CDR3 in DNA: TGTGCCAGCAGCTTCCCTACAGGGGGCTATGGAAACACCATATATTTT.

This clonotype has more than one count but fewer than ten. The V and J genes are TRBV29-1 and TRBJ1-3; no definite D call. Trimming pared 2 bases from V and 4 bases from J, leaving 6 bases between. CDR1 and CDR2 from the germline V gene are SQVTM and ANQGSEA. This CDR3 region has 12 residues. The CDR3 sequence is CSVETSGNTIYF. Here the CDR3 DNA reads TGCAGCGTTGAAACCTCGGGAAACACCATATATTTT.

With regard to this clonotype: A far larger clone is one nucleotide away, so this likely arose from a read error. The V gene is TRBV11-2, the J gene TRBJ2-3, with unresolved D. Per the germline V gene, CDR1 is SGHAT and CDR2 is FQNNGV. This CDR3 spans 11 amino acids. CDR3 in amino acids: CASSLGGESFF. The CDR3 DNA follows: TGTGCCAGCAGCTTAGGAGGTGAATCTTTCTTT. Full variable domain (rest looked up from reference TRBV11-2 and TRBJ2-3): EAGVAQSPRYKIIEKRQSVAFWCNPISGHATLYWYQQILGQGPKLLIQFQNNGVVDDSQLPKDRFSAERLKGVDSTLKIQPAKLEDSAVYLCASSLGGESFFGPGTRLTVL.